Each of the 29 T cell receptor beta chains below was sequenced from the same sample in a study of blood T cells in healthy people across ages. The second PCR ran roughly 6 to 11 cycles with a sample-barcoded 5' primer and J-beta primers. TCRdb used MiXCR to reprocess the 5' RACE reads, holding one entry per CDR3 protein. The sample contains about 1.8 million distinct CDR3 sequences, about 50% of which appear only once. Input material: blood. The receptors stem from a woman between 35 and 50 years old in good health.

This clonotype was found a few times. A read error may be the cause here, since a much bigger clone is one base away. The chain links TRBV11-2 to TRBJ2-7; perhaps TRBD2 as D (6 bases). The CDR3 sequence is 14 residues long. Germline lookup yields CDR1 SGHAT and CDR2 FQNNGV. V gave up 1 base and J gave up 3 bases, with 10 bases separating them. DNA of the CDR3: TGTGCCAGCAGCTTAGCGGGGGATAACTACGAGCAGTACTTC. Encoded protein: CASSLAGDNYEQYF.

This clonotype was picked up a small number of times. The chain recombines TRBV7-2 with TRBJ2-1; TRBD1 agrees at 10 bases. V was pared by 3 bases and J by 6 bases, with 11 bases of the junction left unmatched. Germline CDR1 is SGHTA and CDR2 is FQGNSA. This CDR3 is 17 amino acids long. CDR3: CASSFPRPGQGSNEQFF. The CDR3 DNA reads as TGTGCCAGCAGCTTTCCTAGACCGGGACAGGGGTCCAATGAGCAGTTCTTC. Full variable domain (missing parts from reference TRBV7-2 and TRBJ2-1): GAGVSQSPSNKVTEKGKDVELRCDPISGHTALYWYRQSLGQGLEFLIYFQGNSAPDKSGLPSDRFSAERTGGSVSTLTIQRTQQEDSAVYLCASSFPRPGQGSNEQFFGPGTRLTVL.

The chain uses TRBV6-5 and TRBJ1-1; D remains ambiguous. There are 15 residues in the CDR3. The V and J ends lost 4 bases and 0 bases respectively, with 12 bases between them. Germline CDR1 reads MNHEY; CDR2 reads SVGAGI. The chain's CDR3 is CASSSSDGMNTEAFF. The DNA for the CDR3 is TGTGCCAGCAGTTCCTCGGACGGGATGAACACTGAAGCTTTCTTT.

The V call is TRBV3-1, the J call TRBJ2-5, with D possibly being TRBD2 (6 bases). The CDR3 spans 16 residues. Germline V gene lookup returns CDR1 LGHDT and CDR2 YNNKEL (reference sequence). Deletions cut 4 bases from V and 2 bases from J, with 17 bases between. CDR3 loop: CASSRGRAGRQETQYF. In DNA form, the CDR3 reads TGTGCCAGCAGCCGGGGCCGGGCGGGGAGACAAGAGACCCAGTACTTC.

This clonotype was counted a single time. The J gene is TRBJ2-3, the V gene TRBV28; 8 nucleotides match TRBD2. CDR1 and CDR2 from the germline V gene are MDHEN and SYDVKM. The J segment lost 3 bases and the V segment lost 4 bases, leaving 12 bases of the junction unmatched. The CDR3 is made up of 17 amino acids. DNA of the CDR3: TGTGCCAGCAGTTCTCCAATTCCGGGACTAGAGACAGATACGCAGTATTTT. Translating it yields CASSSPIPGLETDTQYF.

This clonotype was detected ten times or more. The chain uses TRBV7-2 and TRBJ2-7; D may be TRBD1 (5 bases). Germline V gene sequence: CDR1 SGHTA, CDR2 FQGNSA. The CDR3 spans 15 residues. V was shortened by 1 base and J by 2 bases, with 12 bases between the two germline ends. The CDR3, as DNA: TGTGCCAGCAGCTTAGGAGTGGCAGGGACCTACGAGCAGTACTTC. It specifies CASSLGVAGTYEQYF.

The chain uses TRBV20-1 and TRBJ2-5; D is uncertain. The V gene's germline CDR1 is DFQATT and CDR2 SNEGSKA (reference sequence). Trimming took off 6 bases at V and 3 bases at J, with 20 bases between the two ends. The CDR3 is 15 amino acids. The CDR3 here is CSAHPLTGPKETQYF. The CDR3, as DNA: TGCAGTGCCCACCCCCTCACCGGGCCTAAAGAGACCCAGTACTTC.

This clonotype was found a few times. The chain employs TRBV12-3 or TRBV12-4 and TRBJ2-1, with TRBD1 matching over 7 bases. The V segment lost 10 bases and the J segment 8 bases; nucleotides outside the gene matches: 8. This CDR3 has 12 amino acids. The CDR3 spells CATQDRADEQFF. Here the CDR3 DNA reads TGTGCCACCCAAGACAGGGCAGATGAGCAGTTCTTC.

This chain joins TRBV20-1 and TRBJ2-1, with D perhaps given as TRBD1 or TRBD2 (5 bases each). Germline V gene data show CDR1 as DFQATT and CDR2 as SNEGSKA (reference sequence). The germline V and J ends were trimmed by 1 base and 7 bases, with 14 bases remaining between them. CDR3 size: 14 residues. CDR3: CSARVTGRGNEQFF. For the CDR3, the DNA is TGCAGTGCTAGAGTTACAGGCCGGGGTAATGAGCAGTTCTTC.

The CDR3 reads CASSPSGTSGVYKQFF. In DNA, the CDR3 is TGTGCCAGCAGCCCTTCCGGGACTAGCGGGGTCTATAAGCAGTTCTTC. This rearrangement joins TRBV9 to TRBJ2-1; 13 bases map to TRBD2. V dropped 4 bases and J dropped 11; count of bases not matched to a gene: 12. This CDR3 comprises 16 residues. CDR1 and CDR2 (germline): SGDLS, YYNGEE.

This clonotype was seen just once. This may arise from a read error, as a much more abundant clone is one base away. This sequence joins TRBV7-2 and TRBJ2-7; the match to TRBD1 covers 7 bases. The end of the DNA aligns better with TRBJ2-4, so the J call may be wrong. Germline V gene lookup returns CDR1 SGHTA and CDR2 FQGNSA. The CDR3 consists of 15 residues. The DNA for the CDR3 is TGTGCCAGCAGCTTAAGGGAAGGGGGCAGGAGCATTCAGTACTTC. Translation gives CASSLREGGRSIQYF.

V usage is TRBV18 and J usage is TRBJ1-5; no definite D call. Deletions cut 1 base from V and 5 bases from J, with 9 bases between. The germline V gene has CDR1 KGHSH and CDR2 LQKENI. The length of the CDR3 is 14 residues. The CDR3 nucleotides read TGTGCCAGCTCACCACTGATCGTGGATCAGCCCCAGCATTTT. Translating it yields CASSPLIVDQPQHF.

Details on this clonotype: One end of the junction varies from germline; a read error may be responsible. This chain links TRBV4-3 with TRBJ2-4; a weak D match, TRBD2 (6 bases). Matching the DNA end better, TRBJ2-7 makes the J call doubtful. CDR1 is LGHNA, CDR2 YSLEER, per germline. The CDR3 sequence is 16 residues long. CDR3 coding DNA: TGCGCCTGCAGCCAAGACCTCGGGACTCTCGACTACGAGCAGTACTTC. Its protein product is CACSQDLGTLDYEQYF.

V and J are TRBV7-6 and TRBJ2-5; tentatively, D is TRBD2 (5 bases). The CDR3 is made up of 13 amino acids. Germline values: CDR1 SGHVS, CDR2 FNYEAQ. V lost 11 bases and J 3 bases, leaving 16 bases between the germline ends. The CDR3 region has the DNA TGTGCCCTACGCCCGACGGGAAAAGAGACCCAGTACTTC. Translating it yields CALRPTGKETQYF. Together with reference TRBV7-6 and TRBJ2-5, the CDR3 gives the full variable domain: GAGVSQSPRYKVTKRGQDVALRCDPISGHVSLYWYRQALGQGPEFLTYFNYEAQQDKSGLPNDRFSAERPEGSISTLTIQRTEQRDSAMYRCALRPTGKETQYFGPGTRLLVL.

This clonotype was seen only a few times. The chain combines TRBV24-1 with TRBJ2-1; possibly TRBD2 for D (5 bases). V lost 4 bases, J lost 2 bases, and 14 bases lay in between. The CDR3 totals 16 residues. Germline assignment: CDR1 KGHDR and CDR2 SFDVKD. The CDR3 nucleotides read TGTGCCACCAGTGACACCACTACCGGGACCTACAATGAGCAGTTCTTC. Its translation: CATSDTTTGTYNEQFF.

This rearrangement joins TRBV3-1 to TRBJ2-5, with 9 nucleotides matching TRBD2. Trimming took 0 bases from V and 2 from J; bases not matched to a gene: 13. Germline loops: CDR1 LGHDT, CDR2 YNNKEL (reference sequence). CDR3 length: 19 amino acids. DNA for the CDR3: TGTGCCAGCAGCCAAGATTTTCCCCCTGAGACTAGCGGTCAAGAGACCCAGTACTTC. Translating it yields CASSQDFPPETSGQETQYF.

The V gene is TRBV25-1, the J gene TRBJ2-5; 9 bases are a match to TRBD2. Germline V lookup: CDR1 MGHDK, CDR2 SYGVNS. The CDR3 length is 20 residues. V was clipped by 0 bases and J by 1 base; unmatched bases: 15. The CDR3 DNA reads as TGTGCCAGCAGTGAATACCTCGGTAGCGGGGGCCACCTAGTCCAAGAGACCCAGTACTTC. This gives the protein CASSEYLGSGGHLVQETQYF.

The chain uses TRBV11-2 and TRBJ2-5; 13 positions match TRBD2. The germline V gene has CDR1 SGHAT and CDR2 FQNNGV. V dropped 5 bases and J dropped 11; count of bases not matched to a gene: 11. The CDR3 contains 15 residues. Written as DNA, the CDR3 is TGTGCCAGCAGCGCCCGACTAGCGGGGGGAAGGGAGCAGTACTTC. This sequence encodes CASSARLAGGREQYF.

CDR3 nucleotide sequence: TGTGCCAGCAGCTTACGTTTGGGGTCCGCGGTGTATGAGCAGTTCTTC. Amino acid sequence: CASSLRLGSAVYEQFF. The chain carries TRBV13 and TRBJ2-1; no reliable D call. This CDR3 contains 16 residues. V was cut by 2 bases and J by 8 bases, with 19 bases left in between. CDR1 PRHDT and CDR2 FYEKMQ come from the germline V gene (reference sequence). The variable domain in full, completed from reference TRBV13 and TRBJ2-1, reads AAGVIQSPRHLIKEKRETATLKCYPIPRHDTVYWYQQGPGQDPQFLISFYEKMQSDKGSIPDRFSAQQFSDYHSELNMSSLELGDSALYFCASSLRLGSAVYEQFFGPGTRLTVL.

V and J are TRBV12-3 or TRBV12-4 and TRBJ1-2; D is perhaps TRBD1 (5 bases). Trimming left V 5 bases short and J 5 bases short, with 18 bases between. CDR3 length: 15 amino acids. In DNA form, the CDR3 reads TGTGCCAGCAGTCCGTCTCCTTTGGGGGGATATGGCTACACCTTC. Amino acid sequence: CASSPSPLGGYGYTF.

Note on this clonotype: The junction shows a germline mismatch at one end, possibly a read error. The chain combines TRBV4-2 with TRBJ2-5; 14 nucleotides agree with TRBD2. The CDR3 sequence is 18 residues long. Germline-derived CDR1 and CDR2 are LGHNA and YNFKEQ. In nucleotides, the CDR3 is TGTGCCAGCAGCCGTAAGGGACTAGCGGGGGAAGGACAAGAGACCCAGTGCTTC. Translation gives CASSRKGLAGEGQETQCF.

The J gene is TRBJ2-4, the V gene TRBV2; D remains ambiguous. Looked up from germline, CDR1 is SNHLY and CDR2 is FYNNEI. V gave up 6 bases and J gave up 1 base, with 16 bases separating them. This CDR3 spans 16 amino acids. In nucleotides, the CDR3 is TGTGCCAGCAGGTCCGGGCCATCCCTGGCCAAAAACATTCAGTACTTC. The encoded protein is CASRSGPSLAKNIQYF.

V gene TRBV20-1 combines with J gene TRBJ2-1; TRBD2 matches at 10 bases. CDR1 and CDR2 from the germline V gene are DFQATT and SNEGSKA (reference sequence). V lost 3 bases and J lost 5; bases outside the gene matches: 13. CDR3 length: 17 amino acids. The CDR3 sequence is CSARARGAGGPNNEQFF. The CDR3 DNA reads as TGCAGTGCTAGGGCTAGAGGAGCGGGGGGGCCCAACAATGAGCAGTTCTTC.

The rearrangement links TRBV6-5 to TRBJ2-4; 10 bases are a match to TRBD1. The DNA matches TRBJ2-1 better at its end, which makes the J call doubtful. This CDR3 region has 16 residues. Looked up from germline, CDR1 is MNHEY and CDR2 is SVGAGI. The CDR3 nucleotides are TGTGCCAGCAGTTCGCCGGGACAGGGGTCCAAAAGCATTCAGTTCTTC. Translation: CASSSPGQGSKSIQFF.

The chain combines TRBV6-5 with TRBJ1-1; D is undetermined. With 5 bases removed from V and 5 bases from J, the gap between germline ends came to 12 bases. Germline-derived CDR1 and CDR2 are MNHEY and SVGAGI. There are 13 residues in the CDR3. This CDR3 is CASSDGLRTEAFF. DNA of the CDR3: TGTGCCAGCAGTGACGGTTTGCGGACTGAAGCTTTCTTT.

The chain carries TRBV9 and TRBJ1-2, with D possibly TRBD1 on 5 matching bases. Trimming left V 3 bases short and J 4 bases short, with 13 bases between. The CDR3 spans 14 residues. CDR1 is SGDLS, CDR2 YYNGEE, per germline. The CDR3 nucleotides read TGTGCCAGCAGCGCGGGACCTTCCAGCTATGGCTACACCTTC. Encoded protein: CASSAGPSSYGYTF.

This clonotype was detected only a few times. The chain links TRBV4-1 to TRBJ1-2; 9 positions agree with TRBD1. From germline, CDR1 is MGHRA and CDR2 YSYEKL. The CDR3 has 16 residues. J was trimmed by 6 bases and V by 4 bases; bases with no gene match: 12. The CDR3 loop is CASSLKVDRGLDGYTF. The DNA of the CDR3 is TGCGCCAGCAGCCTCAAAGTGGACAGGGGTCTCGATGGCTACACCTTC.

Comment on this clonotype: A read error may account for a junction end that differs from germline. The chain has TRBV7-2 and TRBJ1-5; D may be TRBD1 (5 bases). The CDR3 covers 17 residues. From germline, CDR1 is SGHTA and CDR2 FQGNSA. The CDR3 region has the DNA TGCGCCAGCAGCCCCAATCCAGGGAGGCCGAGCAATCAGCCCCAGCATTTT. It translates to CASSPNPGRPSNQPQHF. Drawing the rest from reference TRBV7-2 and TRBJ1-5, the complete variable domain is GAGVSQSPSNKVTEKGKDVELRCDPISGHTALYWYRQSLGQGLEFLIYFQGNSAPDKSGLPSDRFSAERTGGSVSTLTIQRTQQEDSAVYLCASSPNPGRPSNQPQHFGDGTRLSIL.

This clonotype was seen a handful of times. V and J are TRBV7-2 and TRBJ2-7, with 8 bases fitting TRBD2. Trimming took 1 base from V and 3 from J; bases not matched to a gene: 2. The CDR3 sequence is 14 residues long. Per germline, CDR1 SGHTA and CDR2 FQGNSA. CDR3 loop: CASSLVAGIYEQYF. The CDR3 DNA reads TGTGCCAGCAGCTTAGTAGCGGGGATCTACGAGCAGTACTTC.